This TCR beta chain was documented in a study of T-cell memory formation after mild COVID-19 (dated by TCRdb to the early 2020s). The study in broad terms: TCR sequence clusters from the two donors were found to be largely donor specific. T-cell clones expanding and contracting after mild COVID-19 in a couple of donors were tracked by longitudinal TCRalpha and TCRbeta repertoire sequencing. The cohort comprised two young, previously healthy adult volunteers, one female and one male.

This sample was sequenced with an Illumina NovaSeq 6000. Using 5'RACE with constant-segment primers, TCRalpha and TCRbeta cDNA libraries were constructed, with sample barcodes and unique molecular identifiers added in the process. RNA was extracted from every sample with Trizol reagent. Amplification of the libraries took two PCR steps, and the second step added a second sample barcode plus Illumina TruSeq adapters. Sequencing of libraries was performed on an Illumina NovaSeq with 2 x 150 bp paired-end reads. On the authors' methods: Reads were demultiplexed and collapsed into UMI-guided consensus sequences with migec v1.2.7. With mixcr v2.1.11, UMI consensuses were aligned to TRA and TRB V and J templates and assembled into clonotypes. A clonotype was counted as expanded or contracted only if both edgeR and NoisET called the change significant, with noise models trained on biological replicates. For edgeR calls, the cutoffs were a false discovery rate-adjusted p below 0.01 and a log2 fold-change threshold of 1. As an exploratory analysis of dynamics, PCA with hierarchical clustering was applied to max-normalized trajectories of the 1000 most abundant clonotypes. Separately sequenced CD4+ and CD8+ repertoires were used to assign a CD4 or CD8 phenotype to each responding clone. TCRdb handled the public reads itself, with Q25 trimming in fastp and clone calling in MiXCR, and kept productive beta chains. Merged by CDR3 protein, the rows form single entries marked with the most common genes and DNA. These V and J calls originate from TCRdb's pipeline instead of the authors' own analysis. This sample holds around 450,000 distinct CDR3 sequences; about 24% were observed only once. The top ten hold around 9% of the sample.

Ficoll-Paque density gradient centrifugation was the method used to isolate PBMCs. Overall results and qualifications from the work: The study included only two mild cases, and larger cohorts that include severe cases with pre-infection samples were judged to be necessary. SARS-CoV-2 specificity of the second-wave clones peaking on day 37 was not confirmed. Balanced CD4/CD8 phenotypes were observed for clones contracting from day 15 to 85, whereas a bias towards CD4+ was observed for a second wave of clones expanding from day 15 to 37. Some responding clones were detected in pre-infection memory, suggesting pre-existing cross-reactive memory T cells joined the SARS-CoV-2 response. Contracting CD4+ clones were found mainly in CM and EM memory subsets, while CD8+ clones were enriched in EMRA.

On this clonotype itself: No antigen is known for it. Base qualities are not at hand, and no much larger clone is one base apart.

Based on the germline V gene, the CDR1 and CDR2 sequences are LGHNA and YNFKEQ. From the cysteine through the phenylalanine, the CDR3 covers 14 amino acids. The only DNA kept is the CDR3, 42 bases in frame from the first base. V trim: 6 bases; J trim: 6 bases; unmatched bases: 7. The chain is made from TRBV4-2 and TRBJ1-1, and 10 junction bases match TRBD1. Specimen: PBMCs or a T cell subset sorted from them (not recorded which). The receptor was derived from an adult woman who had mild COVID-19 (a few samples of this study predate the infection). The sample titles of this study are shuffled in the database, so cell type and time point are left out; the donor was told from shared clones. The CDR3: CASRVDRGLAEAFF. The sequence in DNA is TGTGCCAGCAGGGTCGACAGGGGGCTGGCTGAAGCTTTCTTT.